Shown below are 2 T cell receptor beta chains from a single sample sequenced in a study of blood T cell repertoires in COVID-19 (dated by TCRdb to 2018 to 2020). The method behind the library was the immunoSEQ multiplex PCR assay. TCRdb's version of the immuneACCESS table is confined to in-frame rearrangements and falls short of the full clone set. An unresolved V gene accounts for under half of the shortfall where checked; the remainder is of unknown origin. The sample has 95,000 to 130,000 clones on record, approximately 87% of them singletons. The top ten clones comprise 2% to 2.5% of the sample. Sequencing was performed on peripheral blood. Every receptor here comes from a man younger than 45 with acute or convalescent COVID-19.

This clone was seen once. The rearrangement uses TRBV27 and TRBJ1-2; a possible D gene is TRBD1 (6 bases). CDR3 size: 13 residues. Trimming took 5 bases from V and 2 from J, leaving 9 bases between them. Germline V gene sequence: CDR1 MNHEY, CDR2 SMNVEV (reference sequence). This CDR3 reads CASSSQGNYGYTF. CDR3 DNA: TGTGCCAGCAGTAGTCAGGGGAACTATGGCTACACCTTC.

The chain couples TRBV19 to TRBJ2-7, with TRBD1 matching 12 bases. Germline V gene data show CDR1 as LNHDA and CDR2 as SQIVND (reference sequence). This CDR3 has 15 amino acids. V gave up 7 bases and J gave up 5 bases; unmatched junction bases: 9. The CDR3 DNA is TGTGCCAGTACTGCGCCGGGACAGGGGGCCCACGAGCAGTACTTC. Translation gives CASTAPGQGAHEQYF.